This TCR beta chain came from a study of lymphopenia after photon versus proton radiotherapy. Whole-study findings and limits: Under photons, naive T cells and diversity fell while effector/memory populations rose. After lymphocyte nadir, photon-treated repertoires showed oligoclonal expansion, especially CD8+ Temra.

Produced via immunoSEQ multiplex PCR; TCRdb's table is partial and in-frame only. The table shows around 25,000 clones, with roughly nine tenths occurring only once. Losses at the gene ends were 7 bases for V and 7 bases for J; bases not matched to a gene: 5. The CDR3 totals 13 residues. Germline lookup yields CDR1 SNHLY and CDR2 FYNNEI. Points on this clone: Its target is not known.

This receptor was obtained from a woman aged 45-60 years with cholangiocarcinoma. The starting material was peripheral blood, obtained from a patient treated with photon-based radiotherapy. The chain combines TRBV2 with TRBJ2-5, with TRBD2 matching 11 bases. As DNA, the CDR3 is TGTGCCAGCATGGGACTAGCGGTGGGGACCCAGTACTTC. Protein: CASMGLAVGTQYF.